The rows below give T cell receptor beta chains drawn from one sample of a study of blood T cell repertoires in COVID-19. Clones were read by immunoSEQ multiplex PCR, and TCRdb kept only the in-frame ones, dropping some. The table includes around 97,000 clones, 70% to 85% detected once. The source material was peripheral blood. Source of these receptors: a man aged 65 to 79 with acute or convalescent COVID-19. The CDR3 runs from the conserved cysteine through the conserved F or W. Each record gives: clone size, V gene, J gene, D gene, CDR3 DNA, CDR3 protein. A D gene is named only where the DNA matches it firmly. Clone sizes are given selectively: once, few, many, or a class where the clone is expanded.

.,TRBV3-1/TRBV3-2,TRBJ2-1,TRBD2,TGTGCCAGCAGCCGAGGACTAGCGGAAGGCTACAATGAGCAGTTCTTC,CASSRGLAEGYNEQFF
once,TRBV5-6,TRBJ1-2,.,TGTGCCAGCACCCTAAGAGGGGGACCTAACTATGGCTACACCTTC,CASTLRGGPNYGYTF
.,TRBV24-1,TRBJ2-1,TRBD1,TGTGCCACCGGACAGGGGAGCTATGAGCAGTTCTTC,CATGQGSYEQFF
.,TRBV27,TRBJ1-6,.,TGTGCCAGCAGCCGTACCCCTGGCAGTAAGAATTCACCCCTCCACTTT,CASSRTPGSKNSPLHF
.,TRBV23-1,TRBJ1-2,.,TGCGCCAGCAGTCTGGCCAGGGTTAGCTATGGCTACACCTTC,CASSLARVSYGYTF
.,TRBV5-1,TRBJ2-5,.,TGCGCCAGCAGCCCAGGGTTAGTAGGGGAGACCCAGTACTTC,CASSPGLVGETQYF
.,TRBV6-7,TRBJ2-1,.,TGTGCCAGCAGTTACTCCTGCGGGGGCAATCTAATGGGGCAGTTCTTC,CASSYSCGGNLMGQFF
.,TRBV20-1,TRBJ1-6,.,TGCAGTGCTAGTATCAAGGGGAATTCACCCCTCCACTTT,CSASIKGNSPLHF
.,TRBV7-2,TRBJ1-6,TRBD1,TGTGCCAGCAGCGACCGGGACAGCTATAATTCACCCCTCCACTTT,CASSDRDSYNSPLHF
.,TRBV19,TRBJ1-4,.,TGTGCCAGTACCGCTGGGCCTTTTCAAAACCAACCGGCAACTAATGAAAAACTGTTTTTT,CASTAGPFQNQPATNEKLFF
.,TRBV12-3/TRBV12-4,TRBJ1-5,.,TGTGCCAGCAGTCTTCTCAGGGATCAGCCCCAGCATTTT,CASSLLRDQPQHF
.,TRBV5-1,TRBJ1-2,.,TGCGCCAGCAGCTTGGACACCTATGGCTACACCTTC,CASSLDTYGYTF
.,TRBV7-3,TRBJ2-1,.,TGTGCCAGCAGTCTAATACGGGGTAGTAATGAGCAGTTCTTC,CASSLIRGSNEQFF
.,TRBV19,TRBJ1-5,.,TGTGCCAGTAGTATCATCGTCCAGGGGAAGAATCAGCCCCAGCATTTT,CASSIIVQGKNQPQHF
.,TRBV5-1,TRBJ1-4,TRBD1,TGCGCCAGCAGCCCGGGGGGACAGGCGGAAAAACTGTTTTTT,CASSPGGQAEKLFF
.,TRBV7-9,TRBJ2-1,TRBD2,TGTGCCAGCAGCTTTTCCCTCGGAGGTAGCGGGGGAGACAATGAGCAATTCTTC,CASSFSLGGSGGDNEQFF
once,TRBV24-1,TRBJ1-2,.,TGTGCCACCAGTGCCGTGGGTCCGGGAGGTGGCTACACCTTC,CATSAVGPGGGYTF
.,TRBV6-1,TRBJ2-6,.,TGTGCCAGCAGTGACAGGGGGGCTGGGGCCAACGTCCTGACTTTC,CASSDRGAGANVLTF
.,TRBV2,TRBJ2-5,TRBD2,TGTGCCAGCGCCCGGACTAGCAGTGCAGAGACCCAGTACTTC,CASARTSSAETQYF
.,TRBV6-6,TRBJ2-7,TRBD1,TGTGCCAGCAGACACTCCGGGACAGCGGCCCACGAGCAGTACTTC,CASRHSGTAAHEQYF
.,TRBV20-1,TRBJ2-5,TRBD2,TGCAGTGCTAGTCCGGTGGCGGGAGGGCAAGAGACCCAGTACTTC,CSASPVAGGQETQYF
few,TRBV5-1,TRBJ2-5,.,TGCGCCAGCAGCTTGGTCCCCACAAGGCGGCAAGAGACCCAGTACTTC,CASSLVPTRRQETQYF
.,TRBV6-5,TRBJ2-3,.,TGTGCCAGCTTGACCGGGACAAAAAGCACAGATACGCAGTATTTT,CASLTGTKSTDTQYF
.,TRBV3-1/TRBV3-2,TRBJ2-5,TRBD2,TGTGCCAGCAGCTATGTCCGTTTCGGGACTAGCGTAGAGACCCAGTACTTC,CASSYVRFGTSVETQYF
.,TRBV7-9,TRBJ2-2,TRBD2,TGTGCCAGCAGCCAAACTAGCGGAGACACCGGGGAGCTGTTTTTT,CASSQTSGDTGELFF
.,TRBV6-6,TRBJ2-1,.,TGTGCCAGCAGTTACCCAGGGATGAGCTCCTACAATGAGCAGTTCTTC,CASSYPGMSSYNEQFF
.,TRBV6-4,TRBJ2-1,TRBD2,TGTGCCAGCAGTGCCCAAGCGGGAGCTAATGAGCAGTTCTTC,CASSAQAGANEQFF
.,TRBV7-3,TRBJ1-3,.,TGTGCCAGCAGCTTAACGTTCGCGGGGGACGCTGGAAACACCATATATTTT,CASSLTFAGDAGNTIYF
.,TRBV20-1,TRBJ2-7,.,TGCAGTGCCTCCGGAGTCTACGAGCAGTACTTC,CSASGVYEQYF
.,TRBV27,TRBJ1-1,.,TGTGCCAGCAGTTTTGCAGGGCTGGTGAAAACTGAAGCTTTCTTT,CASSFAGLVKTEAFF
.,TRBV18,TRBJ1-4,TRBD1,TGTGCCAGCTCACCGACGACAGGGACTTCAAATGAAAAACTGTTTTTT,CASSPTTGTSNEKLFF
.,TRBV24-1,TRBJ2-1,TRBD2,TGTGCCACCAGTGATGGTGCTAGCGGGAGCTCCTACAATGAGCAGTTCTTC,CATSDGASGSSYNEQFF
.,TRBV29-1,TRBJ1-1,.,TGCAGCGGAGATGGGGGGTTGGGGGCTTTCTTT,CSGDGGLGAFF
.,TRBV11-2,TRBJ2-1,TRBD2,TGTGCCAGCAGATTCCAACTAGCGGGAATTGACAATGAGCAGTTCTTC,CASRFQLAGIDNEQFF
.,TRBV5-1,TRBJ1-6,TRBD1,TGCGCCAGCAGCTTGTCTAGGGGGCTAGGGTCACCCCTCCACTTT,CASSLSRGLGSPLHF
.,TRBV4-3,TRBJ2-7,TRBD1,TGCGCCAGCAGCCACGGACAGGGTCGGTACGAGCAGTACTTC,CASSHGQGRYEQYF
.,TRBV30,TRBJ1-1,.,TGTGCCTGGAGTCCGTTGAGGGACACTGAAGCTTTCTTT,CAWSPLRDTEAFF
.,TRBV27,TRBJ1-6,.,TGTGCCAGCAGTTTTAGCCCGGGGAGCTATAATTCACCCCTCCACTTT,CASSFSPGSYNSPLHF
.,TRBV6-5,TRBJ1-4,TRBD1,TGTGCCAGCAGTTATACGACAGGGGGGAATGAAAAACTGTTTTTT,CASSYTTGGNEKLFF
.,TRBV18,TRBJ1-3,.,TGTGCCAGCTCACCACCATGGGGTGCAGGGTCTGGAAACACCATATATTTT,CASSPPWGAGSGNTIYF
.,TRBV7-3,TRBJ2-3,TRBD2,TGTGCCAGCAGCTTAGGGACTAGCGGAACAGATACGCAGTATTTT,CASSLGTSGTDTQYF
.,TRBV7-9,TRBJ1-1,.,TGTGCCAGCAGCTTTGGGACAGAAGCTTTCTTT,CASSFGTEAFF
once,TRBV18,TRBJ1-4,.,TGTGCCAGCTCACCACCGGGCCGGGGATGGGCTAATGAAAAACTGTTTTTT,CASSPPGRGWANEKLFF
.,TRBV5-1,TRBJ1-1,.,TGCGCCAGCAGCTTGGCCCCAGGGAACACTGAAGCTTTCTTT,CASSLAPGNTEAFF
.,TRBV4-3,TRBJ1-5,.,TGCGCCAGCAGCCAAGATCGGAGGCAGCCCCAGCATTTT,CASSQDRRQPQHF
.,TRBV19,TRBJ2-1,TRBD2,TGTGCCAGTACGCGGACTAGCGGGAGGGGGAGCTCCTACAATGAGCAGTTCTTC,CASTRTSGRGSSYNEQFF
once,TRBV28,TRBJ1-5,TRBD1,TGTGCCAGCAGTTTCCGGGGACAGGGTTCGGGGCCCCAGCATTTT,CASSFRGQGSGPQHF
few,TRBV18,TRBJ1-2,.,TGTGCCAGCTCACTGGCCTCGGGCAGGGGTGTCTATGGCTACACCTTC,CASSLASGRGVYGYTF
.,TRBV7-9,TRBJ2-1,TRBD1,TGTGCCAGCAGCTTACAACAGGGGGCTACGTATGAGCAGTTCTTC,CASSLQQGATYEQFF
.,TRBV7-9,TRBJ1-2,.,TGTGCCCTGGAGGGGTCTAGAGCTAACTATGGCTACACCTTC,CALEGSRANYGYTF
.,TRBV25-1,TRBJ1-5,TRBD1,TGTGCCAGCAGTGATGCACGAGGACAGGGCCGGCAGCCCCAGCATTTT,CASSDARGQGRQPQHF
.,TRBV10-1,TRBJ2-5,TRBD2,TGCGCCAGCAGTGAGATGGGGACTAGATTAGAGACCCAGTACTTC,CASSEMGTRLETQYF
.,TRBV6-5,TRBJ1-5,.,TGTGCCAGCACGGGGGTTTCAAATCAGCCCCAGCATTTT,CASTGVSNQPQHF
.,TRBV28,TRBJ1-6,.,TGTGCCAGCATCAATTGGTGGGGGGGCGGGACACCCCTCCACTTT,CASINWWGGGTPLHF
.,TRBV30,TRBJ1-2,.,TGTGCCTGGAGTGTACAGGAGGGCTATGGCTACACCTTC,CAWSVQEGYGYTF
.,TRBV18,TRBJ2-5,.,TGTGCCAGCTCACAAATGACCGGGACAAGAGGAGAGACCCAGTACTTC,CASSQMTGTRGETQYF